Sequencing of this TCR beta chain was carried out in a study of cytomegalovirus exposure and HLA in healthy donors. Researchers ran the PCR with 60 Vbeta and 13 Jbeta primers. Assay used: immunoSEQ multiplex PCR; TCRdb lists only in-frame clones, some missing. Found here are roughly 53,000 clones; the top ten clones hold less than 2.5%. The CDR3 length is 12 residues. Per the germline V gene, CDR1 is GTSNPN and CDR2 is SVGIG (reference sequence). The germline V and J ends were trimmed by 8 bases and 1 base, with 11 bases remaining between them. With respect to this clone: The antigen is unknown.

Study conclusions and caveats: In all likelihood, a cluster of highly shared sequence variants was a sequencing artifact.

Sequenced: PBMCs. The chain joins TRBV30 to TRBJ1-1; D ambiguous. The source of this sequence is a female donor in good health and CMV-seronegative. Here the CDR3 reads CAGGRPNTEAFF. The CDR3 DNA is TGTGCCGGAGGACGGCCGAACACTGAAGCTTTCTTT.